This T cell receptor (beta chain) was documented in a study of blood T cell repertoires in COVID-19 (dated by TCRdb to the early 2020s). With regard to the full study: The collaborator samples originated in the United States, Italy and Spain and spanned the acute and convalescent phases of COVID-19. Samples were obtained from the ongoing ImmuneRACE study (first 160 participants) and from 950 to 1,500 subjects provided by 6 global collaborators. Where available, HLA class I and class II types were taken from metadata supplied by the sample provider and were not determined by assay-based typing. Deeply sampled blood TCRbeta repertoires from subjects exposed to, actively infected with, or recovered from COVID-19 were included in the dataset. A freely available public database, intended as a resource for researchers studying the immune response to SARS-CoV-2, is where the repertoires were released. The sample metadata nearly always contained a de-identified subject ID, COVID-19 status, age in years and sex. The material from the prospective study consisted of cDNA or gDNA derived from T cells, B-cell-depleted T cells, or PBMCs.

CDR1 and CDR2, looked up from the germline V gene (reference sequence), are DFQATT and SNEGSKA. From its cysteine to its phenylalanine, the CDR3 spans 14 amino acids. Here the CDR3 DNA is all that survives: 42 bases in frame from base 1. The junction carries 10 bases between V and J, which are trimmed by 3 bases and 0 bases respectively. Each collaborating institution followed its own protocols to collect whole blood in K2EDTA tubes. For TCRbeta analysis, collaborator samples were shipped as frozen whole blood, as isolated PBMCs, or as DNA extracted from either sample type. Results and caveats for the whole study, not just this receptor: How much clinical and demographic metadata was included differed by source and by participant, and the metadata was provided uncurated.

The immunoSEQ Assay, a bias-controlled multiplex PCR, was used to amplify TCRbeta CDR3 regions from genomic DNA. As for the authors' bioinformatics: Nucleated cell counts per sample were estimated from amplification of reference gene primers within the assay. To quantify the absolute abundance of each unique TCRbeta CDR3 rearrangement, sequence reads were collapsed and filtered. For each sample, productive Simpson clonality was calculated by taking the square root of Simpson's diversity index across productive rearrangements. The table was pulled from immuneACCESS by TCRdb, which kept in-frame rearrangements only. Such tables lose some clones; where checked, under half of the loss comes from unresolved V genes, and the rest has no known cause. For V, J and clone size, that table is used; D and trimming come from the DNA. The sample table lists approximately 85,000 clones, roughly 92% of them with a count of one. Approximately 6.3% of the sample comes from the top ten.

A note on this clone: The clone's antigen remains unknown. No base qualities exist here, and no much larger clone lies one base off it.

The chain links TRBV20-1 with TRBJ2-3, with TRBD2 as a weak D call on 6 bases. This TCR was recovered from a woman aged 55-69 years with active COVID-19. Specimen: peripheral blood. The nucleotides are TGCAGTGCTAGTCTAGGGACTAGCACAGATACGCAGTATTTT. The encoded protein is CSASLGTSTDTQYF.